The 23 T cell receptor beta chains listed next were all sequenced from one sample in a study of cytomegalovirus exposure and HLA in healthy donors. Vbeta (60) and Jbeta (13) primers were used in the PCR. Assay used: immunoSEQ multiplex PCR; TCRdb lists only in-frame clones, some missing. The data show 210,000 or so clones, roughly 81% seen once. Sequenced sample: PBMCs. The receptors here all came from a woman between 25 and 40 years old in good health and CMV-seropositive.

The rearrangement joins TRBV4-2 to TRBJ1-1, with TRBD1 matching over 8 bases. CDR1 and CDR2 from the germline V gene are LGHNA and YNFKEQ. The CDR3 is made up of 12 amino acids. V lost 5 bases to trimming and J lost 10 bases; unmatched junction nucleotides: 6. The CDR3 DNA reads as TGTGCCAGCAGCGGCGGGACAGGTTTAGCTTTCTTT. It is translated as CASSGGTGLAFF.

The chain employs TRBV5-1 and TRBJ2-5; TRBD1 is a possible D gene (6 bases). Trimming removed 5 bases from V and 5 bases from J, with 19 bases in between. The CDR3 has 15 residues. Germline CDR1 reads SGHRS; CDR2 reads YFSETQ. The CDR3 bases are TGCGCCAGCAGTTCCCCCACAGGGTCGGGGGAGACCCAGTACTTC. It encodes CASSSPTGSGETQYF.

The chain joins TRBV20-1 to TRBJ2-7; the D is unclear. With 0 bases removed from V and 4 bases from J, the gap between germline ends came to 4 bases. This CDR3 has 11 residues. CDR1 is DFQATT and CDR2 is SNEGSKA in the germline V gene (reference sequence). The CDR3 sequence is CSAREAYEQYF. The DNA for the CDR3 is TGCAGTGCTAGAGAGGCTTACGAGCAGTACTTC.

The chain has TRBV5-5 and TRBJ2-7, with a tentative D call TRBD2 (6 bases). CDR1 is SGHKS and CDR2 is YYEKEE in the germline V gene (reference sequence). V shed 4 bases and J shed 2 bases, with 16 bases lying between them. The CDR3 loop spans 15 amino acids. CDR3 nucleotide sequence: TGTGCCAGCAGCCTGGTAGGTGGAGGGACCTACGAGCAGTACTTC. Its protein product is CASSLVGGGTYEQYF.

This chain uses TRBV11-3 with TRBJ2-2; D might be TRBD1 (7 bases). V gave up 5 bases and J gave up 2 bases, with 12 bases separating them. The germline V gene has CDR1 SGHNT and CDR2 YENEEA. There are 15 residues in the CDR3. This CDR3 is CASSAGQRNTGELFF. DNA of the CDR3: TGTGCCAGCAGCGCGGGACAGCGAAACACCGGGGAGCTGTTTTTT.

In this sample, this clone turned up a few times. J is TRBJ2-1 and V is TRBV7-2, with no clear D. The CDR3 has 12 residues. Germline V gives CDR1 SGHTA, CDR2 FQGNSA. The V gene lost 5 bases and the J gene lost 5 bases, with 7 bases spanning the gap. The CDR3 region is CASSLSDNEQFF. The CDR3 DNA sequence: TGTGCCAGCAGCCTATCGGACAATGAGCAGTTCTTC. Full variable domain (outside the CDR3, taken from reference TRBV7-2 and TRBJ2-1): GAGVSQSPSNKVTEKGKDVELRCDPISGHTALYWYRQSLGQGLEFLIYFQGNSAPDKSGLPSDRFSAERTGGSVSTLTIQRTQQEDSAVYLCASSLSDNEQFFGPGTRLTVL.

J is TRBJ1-2 and V is TRBV5-4; 7 bases line up with TRBD1. The V gene end was trimmed by 6 bases and the J gene end by 3 bases; junction bases not matched to a gene: 11. This CDR3 has 15 residues. Germline V lookup: CDR1 SGHNT, CDR2 YYREEE (reference sequence). The CDR3 DNA follows: TGTGCCAGCATCTATGCCCCGGGGACAGACTATGGCTACACCTTC. Translated, it gives CASIYAPGTDYGYTF.

This chain connects TRBV4-3 to TRBJ1-1, with 7 bases that match TRBD1. V shed 0 bases, J shed 1 base, and the junction held 5 bases outside the gene matches. The CDR3 contains 16 residues. Looked up from germline, CDR1 is LGHNA and CDR2 is YSLEER. Written as DNA, the CDR3 is TGCGCCAGCAGCCAAGATCGAGGGACAGCGAACACTGAAGCTTTCTTT. It is translated as CASSQDRGTANTEAFF.

In this sample, this clone turned up once. This chain uses TRBV7-8 with TRBJ1-2; no clear D gene. V lost 1 base to trimming and J lost 4 bases, with 10 bases between them. The CDR3 sequence is 14 residues long. Germline loops: CDR1 SGHVS, CDR2 FQNEAQ. The DNA of the CDR3 is TGTGCCAGCAGCTTAGATCAGGCGTTCTATGGCTACACCTTC. As protein: CASSLDQAFYGYTF.

The chain employs TRBV7-2 and TRBJ1-1; 9 bases fit TRBD1. Germline CDR1 SGHTA, CDR2 FQGNSA. The CDR3 length is 17 residues. Unmatched junction bases numbered 7, after V lost 1 base and J lost 1 base. The CDR3 spells CASSLVVDRGRNTEAFF. In DNA, the CDR3 is TGTGCCAGCAGCTTAGTCGTGGACAGGGGTAGGAACACTGAAGCTTTCTTT.

The rearrangement joins TRBV29-1 to TRBJ2-3, with a tentative D call TRBD1 (5 bases). Germline V gene sequence: CDR1 SQVTM, CDR2 ANQGSEA. The V gene lost 7 bases and the J gene lost 15 bases, with 17 bases spanning the gap. The CDR3 totals 10 residues. Written as DNA, the CDR3 is TGCAGCGCCGGCGAGGACACCGGATATTTT. The encoded protein is CSAGEDTGYF.

The chain links TRBV30 to TRBJ1-4; 10 bases match TRBD1. The germline gives CDR1 GTSNPN, CDR2 SVGIG (reference sequence). CDR3 length: 16 residues. Germline trimming cut 3 bases from V and 6 bases from J; bases unmatched to any gene: 10. CDR3 coding DNA: TGTGCCTGGAGCCCTGACAGGGGGCCCCGCGATGAAAAACTGTTTTTT. Translated: CAWSPDRGPRDEKLFF.

The genes are TRBV28 and TRBJ2-7, with 7 positions matching TRBD2. Germline V lookup: CDR1 MDHEN, CDR2 SYDVKM. V lost 7 bases, J lost 6 bases, and 12 bases stayed unmatched. The CDR3 is 14 amino acids. The CDR3 loop is CASIPSWGGSEQYF. The DNA of the CDR3 is TGTGCCAGCATCCCTAGCTGGGGGGGGAGCGAGCAGTACTTC.

The V call is TRBV28, the J call TRBJ2-7, with 12 bases lining up with TRBD2. Germline V gives CDR1 MDHEN, CDR2 SYDVKM. The CDR3 spans 18 residues. V trimming: 4 bases; J trimming: 5 bases; junction bases outside the gene matches: 15. The CDR3 spells CASSSPLAGGPYSHEQYF. CDR3 DNA: TGTGCCAGCAGTTCCCCCCTAGCGGGAGGGCCCTACAGTCACGAGCAGTACTTC.

This clone has only a few counts. This chain connects TRBV29-1 to TRBJ1-4, with unresolved D. CDR3 length: 11 residues. Looked up from germline, CDR1 is SQVTM and CDR2 is ANQGSEA. V was shortened by 4 bases and J by 8 bases, with 8 bases between the two germline ends. CDR3 loop: CSVGGGEKLFF. The CDR3 DNA sequence: TGCAGCGTTGGTGGCGGAGAAAAACTGTTTTTT.

The table lists this clone with a count of one. This sequence joins TRBV5-4 and TRBJ2-7; D is possibly TRBD1 (5 bases). Germline V gene lookup returns CDR1 SGHNT and CDR2 YYREEE (reference sequence). This CDR3 region has 14 residues. With 0 bases removed from V and 9 bases from J, the gap between germline ends came to 16 bases. The CDR3 region is CASSLAARVPGQYF. The DNA for the CDR3 is TGTGCCAGCAGCTTGGCCGCCAGGGTGCCTGGGCAGTACTTC.

This clone was seen a few times. V gene TRBV11-3 combines with J gene TRBJ2-3; no clear D. V was cut by 0 bases and J by 0 bases, with 7 bases left in between. The germline gives CDR1 SGHNT, CDR2 YENEEA. The CDR3 length is 15 residues. The chain's CDR3 is CASSLEGSSTDTQYF. In DNA form, the CDR3 reads TGTGCCAGCAGCTTAGAGGGCTCTAGCACAGATACGCAGTATTTT.

The V gene is TRBV6-6, the J gene TRBJ1-2; D may be TRBD1 (6 bases). Germline CDR1 MNHNY, CDR2 SVGAGI (reference sequence). The CDR3 covers 16 residues. Deletions cut 2 bases from V and 0 bases from J, with 13 bases between. The CDR3 DNA is TGTGCCAGCAGTTACCCCGGGACACACTCTAACTATGGCTACACCTTC. It codes for CASSYPGTHSNYGYTF.

V and J are TRBV7-2 and TRBJ2-3, with 12 nucleotides matching TRBD2. The trim removed 5 bases at V and 4 bases at J, leaving 7 bases unmatched. CDR1 SGHTA and CDR2 FQGNSA come from the germline V gene. The CDR3 covers 16 residues. CDR3: CASSPGLAGGADTQYF. The CDR3 bases are TGTGCCAGCAGCCCGGGTCTAGCGGGAGGGGCAGATACGCAGTATTTT.

This clone was seen a handful of times. V usage is TRBV4-1 and J usage is TRBJ1-1; D gene uncertain. Trimming took 3 bases from V and 3 from J, leaving 14 bases between them. Germline CDR1 is MGHRA and CDR2 is YSYEKL. The CDR3 length is 15 residues. The CDR3 spells CASSHPPAGDTEAFF. The CDR3 DNA follows: TGCGCCAGCAGCCACCCCCCGGCCGGGGACACTGAAGCTTTCTTT.

This clone was counted between two and nine times. The chain combines TRBV6-1 with TRBJ1-5; D may be TRBD1 (5 bases). This CDR3 is built from 15 residues. The germline V gene encodes CDR1 MNHNS and CDR2 SASEGT. V dropped 8 bases and J dropped 6 bases, with 20 bases sitting between them. The CDR3 nucleotides are TGTGCCAGCGCTGGAACAGGTTCGGAATCTCAGCCCCAGCATTTT. This translates into CASAGTGSESQPQHF.

V gene TRBV18 combines with J gene TRBJ2-3, with D unresolved. CDR3 length: 14 amino acids. Germline V lookup: CDR1 KGHSH, CDR2 LQKENI. Trimming cost V 6 bases and J 2 bases, with 12 bases left between them. The CDR3 reads CASSYAPVTDTQYF. CDR3 coding DNA: TGTGCCAGCTCCTACGCCCCGGTCACAGATACGCAGTATTTT.

V and J are TRBV18 and TRBJ2-7, with TRBD1 matching over 9 bases. Germline lookup yields CDR1 KGHSH and CDR2 LQKENI. The CDR3 spans 16 residues. V shed 2 bases and J 3 bases; nucleotides not matched to a gene: 8. DNA of the CDR3: TGTGCCAGCTCACCATCGACAGGGGGATCTGGCTACGAGCAGTACTTC. Its protein product is CASSPSTGGSGYEQYF.